Each of the 8 T cell receptor beta chains below was sequenced from the same sample in a study of blood T cell repertoires in COVID-19. Assay: immunoSEQ multiplex PCR; the TCRdb copy retains only in-frame clones and omits some. Of around 150,000 clones in the sample, roughly 87% were seen once. What was sequenced was peripheral blood. These receptors were collected from a woman aged 60-75 years who had recovered from COVID-19.

V and J are TRBV2 and TRBJ1-5; the D gene is possibly TRBD1 (5 bases). Germline V gene data show CDR1 as SNHLY and CDR2 as FYNNEI. The V gene lost 4 bases and the J gene lost 4 bases, with 11 bases spanning the gap. The length of the CDR3 is 14 residues. In DNA form, the CDR3 reads TGTGCCAGCAGTGGACAGTCCGGGAATCAGCCCCAGCATTTT. It encodes CASSGQSGNQPQHF. The entire variable domain, with the rest obtained from reference TRBV2 and TRBJ1-5, is as follows: EPEVTQTPSHQVTQMGQEVILRCVPISNHLYFYWYRQILGQKVEFLVSFYNNEISEKSEIFDDQFSVERPDGSNFTLKIRSTKLEDSAMYFCASSGQSGNQPQHFGDGTRLSIL.

Concerning this clone itself: Other DNA sequences from this sample encode an identical CDR3 as well. The J gene is TRBJ1-6, the V gene TRBV7-2; D might be TRBD1 (5 bases). CDR1 and CDR2 (germline): SGHTA, FQGNSA. This CDR3 has 16 amino acids. Between the trimmed V and J ends, which lost 1 base and 0 bases, there was a span of 7 bases. The CDR3 loop is CASSLGQSSYNSPLHF. The CDR3 bases are TGTGCCAGCAGCTTAGGACAGAGCTCCTATAATTCACCCCTCCACTTT.

The chain couples TRBV9 to TRBJ2-3; the D is unclear. The CDR3 length is 14 residues. V was pared by 0 bases and J by 0 bases, with 5 bases between. Germline V gene lookup returns CDR1 SGDLS and CDR2 YYNGEE. CDR3 region: CASSVATSTDTQYF. The CDR3 DNA follows: TGTGCCAGCAGCGTAGCAACTAGCACAGATACGCAGTATTTT.

The chain employs TRBV5-1 and TRBJ2-7; D unresolved. Trimming took off 0 bases at V and 4 bases at J, with 5 bases between the two ends. Germline loops: CDR1 SGHRS, CDR2 YFSETQ. There are 12 residues in the CDR3. The CDR3 spells CASSLVSYEQYF. DNA for the CDR3: TGCGCCAGCAGCTTGGTTTCGTACGAGCAGTACTTC.

In nucleotides, the CDR3 is TGTGCCAGTTCGACTAGCGGGGGGATCGATGAGCAGTTCTTC. It translates to CASSTSGGIDEQFF. The chain carries TRBV7-3 and TRBJ2-1; TRBD2 agrees at 13 bases. This CDR3 is 14 amino acids long. Per the germline V gene, CDR1 is SGHTA and CDR2 is FQGTGA. Unmatched junction bases numbered 7, after V lost 9 bases and J lost 8 bases.

The chain combines TRBV18 with TRBJ1-2; the match to TRBD1 covers 7 bases. After removal of 3 bases from V and 7 bases from J, the junction contained 2 bases not matched to a gene. The CDR3 contains 12 residues. Per germline, CDR1 KGHSH and CDR2 LQKENI. CDR3 coding DNA: TGTGCCAGCTCACCTCCAGGGGGTGGCTACACCTTC. Its translation: CASSPPGGGYTF.

The rearrangement links TRBV5-4 to TRBJ2-7; no firm D call. The CDR3 runs to 14 residues. The germline V gene has CDR1 SGHNT and CDR2 YYREEE (reference sequence). Trimming took off 0 bases at V and 2 bases at J, with 9 bases between the two ends. Here the CDR3 DNA reads TGTGCCAGCAGCTTGGGAGTCCAAACCTACGAGCAGTACTTC. Amino acid sequence: CASSLGVQTYEQYF.

V usage is TRBV28 and J usage is TRBJ1-2; D remains unclear. Germline V gene sequence: CDR1 MDHEN, CDR2 SYDVKM. The V end lost 7 bases, the J end lost 7 bases, and 19 bases lay between the germline ends. The CDR3 runs 14 residues. DNA for the CDR3: TGTGCCAGCACCCCCTGGCCCGCGGAAGGTGGCTACACCTTC. This translates into CASTPWPAEGGYTF.